Below are 10 T cell receptor beta chains sequenced from a single sample in a study of cytomegalovirus exposure and HLA in healthy donors. The PCR made use of 60 Vbeta and 13 Jbeta primers. The assay was immunoSEQ multiplex PCR, and TCRdb's table has in-frame clones only and misses some. The sample holds 190,000 or so clones; less than 90% are singletons and the top ten take 1.5% to 2%. The material sequenced was PBMCs. These receptors all come from a man aged 45-65 years in good health and CMV-seronegative.

This rearrangement joins TRBV7-3 to TRBJ2-3; a weak D match, TRBD2 (7 bases). From germline, CDR1 is SGHTA and CDR2 FQGTGA. V was pared by 5 bases and J by 4 bases, with 16 bases between. This CDR3 is built from 15 residues. CDR3 coding DNA: TGTGCCAGCAGCCCCCGCGGGGGCCCCCCAGATACGCAGTATTTT. Residues: CASSPRGGPPDTQYF.

This clone occurred once. The chain has TRBV6-6 and TRBJ1-1; 9 bases fit TRBD1. Looked up from germline, CDR1 is MNHNY and CDR2 is SVGAGI (reference sequence). CDR3 length: 15 residues. With 5 bases clipped from V and 4 bases from J, the junction kept 8 bases outside the gene matches. The CDR3 protein is CASSVDRGVGTEAFF. The CDR3 coding sequence is TGTGCCAGCAGTGTCGACAGGGGGGTCGGCACTGAAGCTTTCTTT.

The CDR3 sequence is CASSLLNWGLTDTQYF. The CDR3, as DNA: TGTGCCAGCAGCTTACTTAATTGGGGGCTGACAGATACGCAGTATTTT. V usage is TRBV5-6 and J usage is TRBJ2-3, with D perhaps TRBD1 (6 bases). CDR3 length equals 16 residues. V was clipped by 2 bases and J by 3 bases, with 16 bases between them. Germline CDR1 SGHDT, CDR2 YYEEEE.

This clone was observed a single time. This chain links TRBV4-2 with TRBJ2-5; D is unclear. V gave up 0 bases and J gave up 1 base, with 12 bases separating them. The CDR3 spans 16 residues. In germline, CDR1 is LGHNA, CDR2 YNFKEQ. The CDR3 is CASSQDLLGVQETQYF. The CDR3 DNA sequence: TGTGCCAGCAGCCAAGATCTGTTGGGCGTCCAAGAGACCCAGTACTTC.

This chain connects TRBV27 to TRBJ2-5, with 8 bases identical to TRBD1. The DNA end is a closer match to TRBJ2-7, so the J assignment may be wrong. Germline V gene sequence: CDR1 MNHEY, CDR2 SMNVEV (reference sequence). The CDR3 is 14 residues long. CDR3 sequence: CASSLARGLSEQYF. CDR3 sequence (DNA): TGTGCCAGCAGTTTAGCCAGGGGGCTTTCCGAGCAGTACTTC.

The genes are TRBV6-5 and TRBJ1-2; 9 bases align to TRBD1. With V trimmed by 5 bases and J by 8 bases, 9 bases remained unmatched. The CDR3 is 14 residues long. CDR1 and CDR2 (germline): MNHEY, SVGAGI. The CDR3 sequence is CASSREQGAKGYTF. DNA of the CDR3: TGTGCCAGCAGTCGCGAACAGGGGGCGAAGGGCTACACCTTC.

This clone has a handful of counts. The chain is built from TRBV5-1 and TRBJ2-5; 11 bases match TRBD2. The CDR3 totals 15 residues. Germline CDR1 is SGHRS and CDR2 is YFSETQ. The V and J ends lost 0 bases and 5 bases, in that order; junction bases with no gene match: 3. The CDR3 spells CASSLDSGRGETQYF. The CDR3 coding sequence is TGCGCCAGCAGCTTGGATAGCGGGAGGGGGGAGACCCAGTACTTC.

With regard to this clone: This same CDR3 is encoded by further DNA sequences in the sample. The CDR3 protein is CASSLGQTQETQYF. The CDR3 nucleotides read TGTGCCAGCAGCTTAGGACAGACTCAAGAGACCCAGTACTTC. The chain has TRBV7-2 and TRBJ2-5, with a possible D match to TRBD1 (5 bases). Trimming left V 1 base short and J 2 bases short, with 8 bases between. Germline V gene data show CDR1 as SGHTA and CDR2 as FQGNSA. The CDR3 spans 14 residues.

The rearrangement links TRBV30 to TRBJ2-5; no firm D call. CDR1 and CDR2 (germline): GTSNPN, SVGIG (reference sequence). This CDR3 has 11 amino acids. V shed 5 bases and J shed 1 base, with 5 bases lying between them. The CDR3 coding sequence is TGTGCCTGGGAGCCCCAAGAGACCCAGTACTTC. It specifies CAWEPQETQYF.

Only one count was recorded for this clone. The chain has TRBV7-2 and TRBJ2-6; a weak D match, TRBD2 (5 bases). From germline, CDR1 is SGHTA and CDR2 FQGNSA. Between the trimmed V and J ends, which lost 5 bases and 0 bases, there was a span of 14 bases. The CDR3 runs to 17 residues. The DNA of the CDR3 is TGTGCCAGCAGCCTCGGGGTGGGGATCTCTGGGGCCAACGTCCTGACTTTC. Protein sequence: CASSLGVGISGANVLTF.